The 32 T cell receptor beta chains given below trace back to one sample, sequenced in a study of blood T cell repertoires in COVID-19. Some clones are missing from TCRdb's copy, which holds only in-frame ones; the method was immunoSEQ multiplex PCR. This table has 75,000 to 95,000 clones, approximately 78% appearing once. Sequences were obtained from peripheral blood. The receptor set was obtained from a man aged 60 to 69 with COVID-19, enrolled during active disease.

CDR3 DNA: TGTGCCAGTAGTAAGGGGCTAGCGGGAGGATACTACGAGCAGTACTTC. This gives the protein CASSKGLAGGYYEQYF. V usage is TRBV19 and J usage is TRBJ2-7; 11 bases match TRBD2. The trim removed 4 bases at V and 3 bases at J, leaving 8 bases unmatched. The germline V gene encodes CDR1 LNHDA and CDR2 SQIVND (reference sequence). This CDR3 region has 16 residues. The full variable domain, in which reference TRBV19 and TRBJ2-7 provide the parts outside the CDR3, is DGGITQSPKYLFRKEGQNVTLSCEQNLNHDAMYWYRQDPGQGLRLIYYSQIVNDFQKGDIAEGYSVSREKKESFPLTVTSAQKNPTAFYLCASSKGLAGGYYEQYFGPGTRLTVT.

This clone was counted between two and nine times. This chain connects TRBV18 to TRBJ2-2; 8 nucleotides match TRBD1. Looked up from germline, CDR1 is KGHSH and CDR2 is LQKENI. The V gene end was trimmed by 3 bases and the J gene end by 8 bases; junction bases not matched to a gene: 11. This CDR3 is built from 16 residues. Written as DNA, the CDR3 is TGTGCCAGCTCACCTTACACCCCAGGGGGCTCTGGGGAGCTGTTTTTT. Protein product: CASSPYTPGGSGELFF.

V and J are TRBV6-5 and TRBJ2-1; 8 bases match TRBD1. V shed 6 bases and J 2 bases; nucleotides not matched to a gene: 3. The CDR3 runs to 14 residues. Germline values: CDR1 MNHEY, CDR2 SVGAGI. The CDR3 sequence is CASRRQGTYNEQFF. As DNA, the CDR3 is TGTGCCAGCAGAAGACAGGGGACCTACAATGAGCAGTTCTTC.

The chain combines TRBV24-1 with TRBJ2-1, with 7 bases that match TRBD1. The CDR3 contains 12 residues. Germline values: CDR1 KGHDR, CDR2 SFDVKD. Losses at the gene ends were 11 bases for V and 4 bases for J; bases not matched to a gene: 4. CDR3 amino acids: CARDRDYNEQFF. CDR3 in DNA: TGTGCCAGGGACAGAGATTACAATGAGCAGTTCTTC.

This clone was seen more than once but under ten times. The chain employs TRBV9 and TRBJ1-3; 7 positions agree with TRBD1. Per the germline V gene, CDR1 is SGDLS and CDR2 is YYNGEE. V was clipped by 2 bases and J by 3 bases; unmatched bases: 8. The CDR3 has 16 amino acids. The CDR3 DNA reads as TGTGCCAGCAGCGTCCGACCGGACAGGAGTGGAAACACCATATATTTT. It yields the protein CASSVRPDRSGNTIYF.

The chain is built from TRBV29-1 and TRBJ2-7; a possible D gene is TRBD1 (6 bases). V lost 0 bases and J lost 6, with 15 bases in between. CDR3 length equals 14 residues. Germline lookup yields CDR1 SQVTM and CDR2 ANQGSEA. This CDR3 reads CSVEDGTLRGEQYF. The DNA for the CDR3 is TGCAGCGTTGAAGATGGGACACTAAGAGGCGAGCAGTACTTC.

This clone was counted a few times. The chain uses TRBV5-4 and TRBJ1-2; possible D gene TRBD1, 5 bases. CDR3 length: 14 residues. Germline lookup yields CDR1 SGHNT and CDR2 YYREEE (reference sequence). Trimming shortened V by 5 bases and J by 1 base, and 12 bases separated the two germline ends. CDR3 in amino acids: CASRYGGINYGYTF. The CDR3 DNA reads TGTGCCAGCAGGTACGGGGGGATTAACTATGGCTACACCTTC.

In its sample, this clone was seen once. The V and J genes are TRBV6-6 and TRBJ1-1; D may be TRBD1 (6 bases). Trimming removed 8 bases at V and 6 bases at J, with 16 bases between. The CDR3 is 13 residues long. CDR1 and CDR2 (germline): MNHNY, SVGAGI (reference sequence). This chain's CDR3 is CASARGEVSEAFF. DNA for the CDR3: TGTGCCAGCGCCAGGGGCGAGGTCTCTGAAGCTTTCTTT.

This sequence joins TRBV5-1 and TRBJ2-7; 8 bases align to TRBD1. CDR1 is SGHRS, CDR2 YFSETQ, per germline. The J segment lost 4 bases and the V segment lost 4 bases, leaving 7 bases of the junction unmatched. The length of the CDR3 is 14 residues. DNA for the CDR3: TGCGCCAGCAGCAGGACAGGGATATCTTACGAGCAGTACTTC. Amino acids: CASSRTGISYEQYF.

This chain uses TRBV18 with TRBJ1-6; D possibly corresponds to TRBD1 (6 bases). Trimming took 6 bases from V and 5 from J, leaving 17 bases between them. This CDR3 spans 16 amino acids. Germline values: CDR1 KGHSH, CDR2 LQKENI. The CDR3 nucleotides are TGTGCCAGCTCCCGGGCACAGGGCGGAGATAATTCACCCCTCCACTTT. It codes for CASSRAQGGDNSPLHF.

The J gene is TRBJ2-1, the V gene TRBV2; 11 positions agree with TRBD1. This CDR3 has 16 amino acids. From germline, CDR1 is SNHLY and CDR2 FYNNEI. After removal of 4 bases from V and 1 base from J, the junction contained 3 bases not matched to a gene. CDR3 loop: CASSVGTGGSYNEQFF. CDR3 coding DNA: TGTGCCAGCAGTGTCGGGACAGGGGGGTCCTACAATGAGCAGTTCTTC.

This chain joins TRBV7-3 and TRBJ1-1; D possibly corresponds to TRBD1 (5 bases). The CDR3 runs 12 residues. The V and J ends lost 6 bases and 5 bases respectively, with 10 bases between them. CDR1 is SGHTA and CDR2 is FQGTGA in the germline V gene. The CDR3 coding sequence is TGTGCCAGCAGTCAGGGTGGTACTGAAGCTTTCTTT. Translated: CASSQGGTEAFF.

This clone showed up just a few times. The genes are TRBV6-5 and TRBJ2-1; possibly TRBD1 for D (6 bases). V was shortened by 5 bases and J by 3 bases, with 14 bases between the two germline ends. CDR3 length: 15 residues. Germline V gene data show CDR1 as MNHEY and CDR2 as SVGAGI. CDR3 bases: TGTGCCAGCAGTCGCGACTTAGGGGGCTACAATGAGCAGTTCTTC. This sequence encodes CASSRDLGGYNEQFF.

The V gene is TRBV7-9, the J gene TRBJ2-6; 9 bases are a match to TRBD1. The V and J ends lost 7 bases and 0 bases, in that order; junction bases with no gene match: 10. Germline V gene data show CDR1 as SEHNR and CDR2 as FQNEAQ (reference sequence). CDR3 length: 18 amino acids. CDR3 in DNA: TGTGCCAGCACCTTGATACAGGGGGCTAGCTCTGGGGCCAACGTCCTGACTTTC. This sequence encodes CASTLIQGASSGANVLTF.

V gene TRBV7-2 combines with J gene TRBJ1-2; tentatively, D is TRBD1 (5 bases). V lost 5 bases to trimming and J lost 4 bases, with 20 bases between them. From germline, CDR1 is SGHTA and CDR2 FQGNSA. The CDR3 consists of 16 residues. For the CDR3, the DNA is TGTGCCAGCAGCGCCTCTCGCACGGGGGGGGGCTATGGCTACACCTTC. This codes for CASSASRTGGGYGYTF.

The V gene is TRBV6-1, the J gene TRBJ2-7, with D tentatively TRBD2 (6 bases). Germline V gives CDR1 MNHNS, CDR2 SASEGT. V was pared by 3 bases and J by 4 bases, with 13 bases between. This CDR3 spans 14 amino acids. This chain's CDR3 is CASSEARGGYEQYF. CDR3 nucleotides: TGTGCCAGCAGTGAGGCGCGGGGCGGGTACGAGCAGTACTTC.

This clone showed up just a few times. The genes are TRBV4-3 and TRBJ2-2; 13 positions agree with TRBD2. Germline CDR1 is LGHNA and CDR2 is YSLEER. The CDR3 runs to 17 residues. Trimming cost V 2 bases and J 3 bases; bases outside gene matches: 3. The CDR3 loop is CASSQPGLAGDTGELFF. The DNA for the CDR3 is TGCGCCAGCAGCCAACCTGGACTAGCGGGAGACACCGGGGAGCTGTTTTTT.

This clone was observed a few times. This chain links TRBV7-9 with TRBJ2-4; a possible D gene is TRBD1 (6 bases). CDR3 length: 17 residues. With 1 base removed from V and 2 bases from J, the gap between germline ends came to 15 bases. Germline V CDR1 and CDR2: SEHNR, FQNEAQ (reference sequence). The CDR3 DNA sequence: TGTGCCAGCAGCTTAGAGGTTTCAGGGGCGTCCAAAAACATTCAGTACTTC. This gives the protein CASSLEVSGASKNIQYF.

J is TRBJ1-6 and V is TRBV5-8; the D gene is possibly TRBD1 (5 bases). The V end was cut by 2 bases, the J end by 7 bases, with 16 bases between. This CDR3 has 16 residues. CDR1 is SGHTS and CDR2 is YDEGEE in the germline V gene. The CDR3 sequence: CASSFYRSTVNSPLHF. CDR3 bases: TGTGCCAGCAGCTTTTACAGGTCGACTGTAAATTCACCCCTCCACTTT.

This rearrangement joins TRBV19 to TRBJ1-6, with D uncertain. In germline, CDR1 is LNHDA, CDR2 SQIVND (reference sequence). V was shortened by 3 bases and J by 5 bases, with 11 bases between the two germline ends. The length of the CDR3 is 15 residues. CDR3: CASSIVRNDNSPLHF. CDR3 sequence (DNA): TGTGCCAGTAGTATCGTCAGAAACGATAATTCACCCCTCCACTTT.

This chain links TRBV5-4 with TRBJ2-1; TRBD2 might be the D (7 bases). The CDR3 sequence is 16 residues long. From germline, CDR1 is SGHNT and CDR2 YYREEE (reference sequence). V dropped 4 bases and J dropped 1 base, with 15 bases sitting between them. The CDR3 bases are TGTGCCAGCAGCAGGGGGGGTAGCGAGTCCTACAATGAGCAGTTCTTC. Translating gives CASSRGGSESYNEQFF.

V and J are TRBV6-4 and TRBJ1-6, with 9 bases aligning to TRBD1. The CDR3 extends over 13 amino acids. Germline assignment: CDR1 MRHNA and CDR2 SNTAGT. Trimming removed 8 bases from V and 4 bases from J; junction bases left unmatched: 0. The CDR3 DNA reads as TGTGCCAGCGGACAGGGGTATAATTCACCCCTCCACTTT. Encoded protein: CASGQGYNSPLHF.

This chain joins TRBV5-4 and TRBJ1-2; 7 bases map to TRBD1. J lost 4 bases, V lost 4 bases, and 7 bases had no gene match. This CDR3 spans 14 amino acids. Germline V gives CDR1 SGHNT, CDR2 YYREEE (reference sequence). The DNA for the CDR3 is TGTGCCAGCAGCGAAACAGGGGTCCCCTATGGCTACACCTTC. The encoded protein is CASSETGVPYGYTF.

This sequence joins TRBV11-2 and TRBJ2-7; possible D gene TRBD2, 6 bases. The CDR3 is 14 amino acids. V lost 4 bases, J lost 2 bases, and 12 bases lay in between. Germline lookup yields CDR1 SGHAT and CDR2 FQNNGV. The CDR3 nucleotides are TGTGCCAGCAGCTCCGGGAGAGGTCCCTACGAGCAGTACTTC. This encodes CASSSGRGPYEQYF.

The V gene is TRBV6-4, the J gene TRBJ2-7; 10 bases line up with TRBD1. The germline gives CDR1 MRHNA, CDR2 SNTAGT. CDR3 length equals 13 residues. The junction had 6 bases not matched to a gene; V was cut back by 6 bases and J by 7 bases. The CDR3 nucleotides are TGTGCCAGCAGAGGGACAGGGGTTGGGGAGCAGTACTTC. It is translated as CASRGTGVGEQYF.

DNA for the CDR3: TGTGCCAGCAGCGTAGAACAGGGGGCTAATGAGCAGTTCTTC. It is translated as CASSVEQGANEQFF. This chain links TRBV9 with TRBJ2-1; 9 bases line up with TRBD1. The CDR3 runs 14 residues. Trimming cost V 0 bases and J 7 bases; bases outside gene matches: 2. From germline, CDR1 is SGDLS and CDR2 YYNGEE.

The chain couples TRBV5-1 to TRBJ2-4; TRBD1 aligns across 12 bases. The CDR3 consists of 16 residues. From germline, CDR1 is SGHRS and CDR2 YFSETQ. Unmatched junction bases numbered 12, after V lost 5 bases and J lost 9 bases. The CDR3 here is CASRDPGQGAGIIQYF. CDR3 in DNA: TGCGCCAGCAGGGACCCGGGACAGGGGGCTGGGATCATTCAGTACTTC.

In this sample, this clone turned up a few times. The V call is TRBV30, the J call TRBJ2-6; 9 nucleotides match TRBD1. This CDR3 is 17 amino acids long. CDR1 is GTSNPN and CDR2 is SVGIG in the germline V gene (reference sequence). Germline trimming cut 1 base from V and 3 bases from J; bases unmatched to any gene: 7. CDR3 in amino acids: CAWSAGQGLFGANVLTF. The CDR3 bases are TGTGCCTGGAGTGCAGGACAGGGGCTGTTTGGGGCCAACGTCCTGACTTTC.

This chain joins TRBV19 and TRBJ1-4, with 7 bases matching TRBD1. The V gene's germline CDR1 is LNHDA and CDR2 SQIVND (reference sequence). The CDR3 is 15 amino acids. V was clipped by 6 bases and J by 8 bases; unmatched bases: 12. The CDR3 DNA follows: TGTGCCAGTAGGTCGGTTGGGACAGTGAGGGAAAAACTGTTTTTT. Its translation: CASRSVGTVREKLFF.

The chain recombines TRBV5-1 with TRBJ2-7, with D possibly TRBD1 on 6 matching bases. The CDR3 spans 15 residues. Germline-derived CDR1 and CDR2 are SGHRS and YFSETQ. Trimming shortened V by 4 bases and J by 2 bases, and 16 bases separated the two germline ends. CDR3 sequence: CASSPSGQSTYEQYF. The CDR3, as DNA: TGCGCCAGCAGCCCTTCGGGACAAAGTACCTACGAGCAGTACTTC.

Here the CDR3 reads CASTRTGTMRDSPLHF. The CDR3 nucleotides read TGTGCCAGCACCCGGACAGGGACTATGAGAGATTCACCCCTCCACTTT. V usage is TRBV4-2 and J usage is TRBJ1-6, with 8 bases that match TRBD1. The CDR3 runs 16 residues. Germline V CDR1 and CDR2: LGHNA, YNFKEQ. The V gene end was trimmed by 7 bases and the J gene end by 8 bases; junction bases not matched to a gene: 13.

The rearrangement links TRBV11-2 to TRBJ1-5, with D tentatively TRBD1 (5 bases). Germline CDR1 SGHAT, CDR2 FQNNGV. The CDR3 runs 13 residues. Between the trimmed V and J ends, which lost 1 base and 7 bases, there was a span of 8 bases. The CDR3 sequence: CASSLGRGQPQHF. CDR3 in DNA: TGTGCCAGCAGCTTAGGAAGGGGACAGCCCCAGCATTTT.